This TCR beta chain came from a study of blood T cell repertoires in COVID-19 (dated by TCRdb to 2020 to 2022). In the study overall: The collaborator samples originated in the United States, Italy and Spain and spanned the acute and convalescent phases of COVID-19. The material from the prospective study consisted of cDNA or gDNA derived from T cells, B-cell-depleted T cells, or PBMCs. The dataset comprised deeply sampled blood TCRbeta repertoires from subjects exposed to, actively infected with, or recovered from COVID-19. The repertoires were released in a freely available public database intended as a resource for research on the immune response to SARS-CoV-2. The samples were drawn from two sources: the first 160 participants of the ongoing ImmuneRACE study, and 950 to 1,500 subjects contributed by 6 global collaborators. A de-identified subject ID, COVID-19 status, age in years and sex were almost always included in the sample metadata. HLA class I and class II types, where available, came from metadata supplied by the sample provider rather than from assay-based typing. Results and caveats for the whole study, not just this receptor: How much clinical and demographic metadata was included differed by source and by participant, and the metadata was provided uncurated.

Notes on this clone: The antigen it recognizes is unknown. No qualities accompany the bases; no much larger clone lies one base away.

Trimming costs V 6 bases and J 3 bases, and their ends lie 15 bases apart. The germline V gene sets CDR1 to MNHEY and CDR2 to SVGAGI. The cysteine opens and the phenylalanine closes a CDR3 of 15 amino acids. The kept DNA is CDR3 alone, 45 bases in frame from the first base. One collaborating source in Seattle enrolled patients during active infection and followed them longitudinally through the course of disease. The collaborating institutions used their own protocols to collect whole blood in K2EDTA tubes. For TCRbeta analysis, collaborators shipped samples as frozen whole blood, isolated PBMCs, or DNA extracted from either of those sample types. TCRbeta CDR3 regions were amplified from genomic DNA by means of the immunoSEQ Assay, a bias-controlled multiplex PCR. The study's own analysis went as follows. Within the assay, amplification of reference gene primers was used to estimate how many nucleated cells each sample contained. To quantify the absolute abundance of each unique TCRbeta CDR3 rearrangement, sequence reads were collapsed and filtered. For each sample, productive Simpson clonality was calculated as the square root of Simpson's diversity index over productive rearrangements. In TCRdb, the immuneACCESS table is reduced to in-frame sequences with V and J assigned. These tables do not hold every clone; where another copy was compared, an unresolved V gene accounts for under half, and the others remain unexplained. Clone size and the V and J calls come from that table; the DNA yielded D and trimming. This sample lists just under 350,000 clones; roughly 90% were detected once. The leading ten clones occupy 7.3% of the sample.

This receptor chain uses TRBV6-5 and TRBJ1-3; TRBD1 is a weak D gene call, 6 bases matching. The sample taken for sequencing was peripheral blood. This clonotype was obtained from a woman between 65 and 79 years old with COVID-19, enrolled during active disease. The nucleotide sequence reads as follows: TGTGCCAGCAGCCTGGCCAGGGGAAGTGGAAACACCATATATTTT. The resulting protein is CASSLARGSGNTIYF.